The 6 T cell receptor beta chains listed next were all sequenced from one sample in a study of shared clonotypes between healthy human individuals (dated by TCRdb to 2020 to 2022). CD8 naive samples were obtained by positive selection for CCR7 among CD45RO-negative cells, yielding a CD45RA+CCR7+ population from which TemRA cells were excluded. Library preparation used the immunoSEQ multiplex PCR assay. TCRdb holds this immuneACCESS table with in-frame rearrangements only. Some clones are missing; in checked studies, unresolved V genes explain under half, and the rest has no known cause. The sample profile shows 600,000 or so clones; about 95% of them were found once. The top ten hold approximately 0.11% of the sample. The sample comprised naive CD8+ T cells sorted from blood. Interpreted using the paper, the cell subset or site label stands for: CD45RA+CCR7+. These receptors were obtained from a woman between 25 and 40 years old in good health.

Concerning this clone: An end of the junction does not agree with germline; a read error may underlie this. This CDR3 reads CASSEVAGGEDSETQYF. CDR3 bases: TGTGCCAGCAGCGAAGTCGCGGGAGGGGAGGATTCTGAGACCCAGTACTTC. The gene calls are TRBV2 and TRBJ2-5, with 9 bases identical to TRBD2. This CDR3 region has 17 residues. Germline V gene lookup returns CDR1 SNHLY and CDR2 FYNNEI.

The genes are TRBV27 and TRBJ2-2; possible D gene TRBD2, 6 bases. Trimming shortened V by 3 bases and J by 8 bases, and 16 bases separated the two germline ends. CDR1 and CDR2 from the germline V gene are MNHEY and SMNVEV (reference sequence). CDR3 length: 15 residues. The CDR3 loop is CASSFGGTQGGELFF. As DNA, the CDR3 is TGTGCCAGCAGTTTTGGCGGGACCCAAGGGGGGGAGCTGTTTTTT.

CDR3 nucleotides: TGTGCCAGCAGAAGCGAGGGACAGCAGTACTTC. It specifies CASRSEGQQYF. This chain joins TRBV5-6 and TRBJ2-7; either TRBD1 or TRBD2 may fit D (5 bases each). The CDR3 totals 11 residues. Per germline, CDR1 SGHDT and CDR2 YYEEEE. V lost 5 bases and J 8 bases, leaving 11 bases between the germline ends.

The chain recombines TRBV4-1 with TRBJ2-2; weak D call: TRBD2 (6 bases). The germline gives CDR1 MGHRA, CDR2 YSYEKL. The CDR3 has 16 residues. The V end lost 4 bases, the J end lost 3 bases, and 15 bases lay between the germline ends. The chain's CDR3 is CASSLWVADHTGELFF. DNA of the CDR3: TGCGCCAGCAGCCTGTGGGTAGCGGACCACACCGGGGAGCTGTTTTTT.

This sequence joins TRBV2 and TRBJ2-7, with 7 bases matching TRBD2. The CDR3 loop spans 14 amino acids. With 5 bases clipped from V and 2 bases from J, the junction kept 6 bases outside the gene matches. Germline V gene lookup returns CDR1 SNHLY and CDR2 FYNNEI. CDR3 amino acids: CASSSGALAYEQYF. DNA for the CDR3: TGTGCCAGCAGTAGCGGGGCTCTTGCCTACGAGCAGTACTTC.

J is TRBJ1-1 and V is TRBV5-1, with a tentative D call TRBD1 (5 bases). The germline V gene encodes CDR1 SGHRS and CDR2 YFSETQ. V shed 4 bases and J shed 5 bases, with 18 bases lying between them. CDR3 length: 15 residues. Written as DNA, the CDR3 is TGCGCCAGCAGCATAATACAAGGACAAAGGACTGAAGCTTTCTTT. Its protein product is CASSIIQGQRTEAFF.